This T cell receptor beta chain was observed in a study of blood T cell repertoires in COVID-19. On the study more broadly: Some COVID-19 samples were acute and others convalescent; all came from the United States, Italy and Spain. Nucleic acid was either cDNA or gDNA, and it came from T cells, B-cell-depleted T cells, or PBMCs.

TCRdb's table, derived via immunoSEQ multiplex PCR, lists solely in-frame clones and lacks some. This table has some 250,000 clones, roughly 87% appearing once. Germline lookup yields CDR1 SGHNT and CDR2 YYREEE (reference sequence). CDR3 size: 13 residues. V was clipped by 0 bases and J by 5 bases, with 6 bases between them. The clonotype comes from a man in his 60s who had recovered from COVID-19. The sample comprised peripheral blood. The V and J genes are TRBV5-4 and TRBJ2-1, with unresolved D. CDR3 in amino acids: CASSLGPHNEQFF. CDR3 DNA sequence: TGTGCCAGCAGCTTGGGGCCACACAATGAGCAGTTCTTC.